This TCR beta chain came from a study of T cell changes during pregnancy in multiple sclerosis. The CDR3 consists of 15 residues. Germline V CDR1 and CDR2: MNHNY, SVGAGI (reference sequence). The V segment lost 7 bases and the J segment 2 bases; nucleotides outside the gene matches: 9. Sequencing was performed with immunoSEQ multiplex PCR; in TCRdb, only in-frame clones are kept and a portion is missing. The sample shows 43,000 or so clones, almost 95% of them seen only once. The sequenced sample was peripheral blood, obtained in the third trimester of pregnancy. The TCR was taken from a female donor with multiple sclerosis, enrolled in a pregnancy study. V usage is TRBV6-6 and J usage is TRBJ2-3; 7 bases agree with TRBD1. The CDR3 region has the DNA TGTGCCAGCATTTATAGGGGACAGATCACAGATACGCAGTATTTT. Protein: CASIYRGQITDTQYF.